This T cell receptor beta chain was sequenced during a study of cytomegalovirus exposure and HLA in healthy donors. General observations from the study: Among the sequence variants, a highly shared cluster was likely an artifact of sequencing. In a later analysis, parvovirus B19, influenza, CMV and Epstein-Barr virus appeared linked to several top co-occurrence clusters.

From germline, CDR1 is SGHTA and CDR2 FQGNSA. The CDR3 totals 13 residues. With 5 bases removed from V and 5 bases from J, the gap between germline ends came to 12 bases. This clone was detected only once. Its specificity is not known. 60 Vbeta and 13 Jbeta primers were used in PCR. The protocol was immunoSEQ multiplex PCR, while the TCRdb copy is restricted to in-frame clones and leaves out a portion. The sample includes under 200,000 clones, 60% to 85% of them seen just once. The chain links TRBV7-2 to TRBJ2-5, with D possibly being TRBD2 (6 bases). The origin of this receptor is a female donor in good health and CMV-seronegative. The sample consisted of PBMCs. The CDR3, as DNA: TGTGCCAGCAGCCGTAGCGGTATGGAGACCCAGTACTTC. This sequence encodes CASSRSGMETQYF. The full variable domain, rest sourced from reference TRBV7-2 and TRBJ2-5, is GAGVSQSPSNKVTEKGKDVELRCDPISGHTALYWYRQSLGQGLEFLIYFQGNSAPDKSGLPSDRFSAERTGGSVSTLTIQRTQQEDSAVYLCASSRSGMETQYFGPGTRLLVL.